A single TCR beta chain is shown here with its context. Antigen specificity is unknown. This specimen comes from a study of CD8 T cells in ankylosing spondylitis. Overall study findings and caveats: For ankylosing spondylitis blood, a TCR beta motif of under 10 highly homologous variants appeared characteristic. The clones that were linked to disease were reported to be significantly enriched in matched synovial fluid samples from ankylosing spondylitis patients. Some of the motif variants had earlier been found in reactive arthritis patients' fluid and blood.

Quantitative 5'-RACE was performed with molecular barcodes, and it yielded the TCR beta libraries. From the 5' RACE reads, TCRdb called clonotypes with MiXCR, one entry per CDR3 protein. The sample lists fewer than 550,000 distinct CDR3 sequences, approximately 5% occurring once. Trimming left V 2 bases short and J 2 bases short, with 13 bases between. The CDR3 totals 15 residues. The V gene's germline CDR1 is MNHEY and CDR2 SVGAGI. Sequencing input: blood, either unsorted or a sorted T cell fraction (not recorded which). The sequence derives from a male donor with ankylosing spondylitis. The rearrangement links TRBV6-5 to TRBJ2-7; D might be TRBD1 or TRBD2, each matching 5 bases. The DNA for the CDR3 is TGTGCCAGCAGTTACAGTGCAGGGAGCCCCTACGAGCAGTACTTC. Its protein product is CASSYSAGSPYEQYF.